A selection of T cell receptor beta chains follows, all from one sample in a study of graft-versus-host responses after intestinal transplantation. The protocol was immunoSEQ multiplex PCR, while the TCRdb copy is restricted to in-frame clones and leaves out a portion. The sample contains tens of thousands of clones, over 90% of which appear only once. These TCRs are of unknown antigen specificity. Sequencing was performed on unstimulated CD8+ T cells sorted from spleen or lymph node cells, taken before transplant. The origin of the receptors is a human donor who was the organ donor for an intestinal transplant. Both conserved end residues are trimmed from each CDR3. Fields, in order: CDR3 length, J gene, V gene, CDR3 protein.

12 | TRBJ2-5 | TRBV5-4 | ASSLARGGETQY
12 | TRBJ1-3 | TRBV7-6 | ASSLQSSGNTIY
15 | TRBJ2-7 | TRBV4-1 | ASSRGGTSGSRYEQY
15 | TRBJ1-1 | TRBV7-6 | ASSLDPQDPMNTEAF
13 | TRBJ1-2 | TRBV27 | ASSTGTYFNYGYT
10 | TRBJ1-1 | TRBV27 | ASSMGGVEAF
11 | TRBJ2-7 | TRBV19 | ASNLAGEYEQY
16 | TRBJ2-6 | TRBV10-2 | ASSERDRGLSGANVLT
11 | TRBJ2-1 | TRBV11-3 | ASSLTLANEQF
11 | TRBJ2-3 | TRBV14 | ASSDGPTDTQY
12 | TRBJ2-7 | TRBV5-4 | ASSPRPDSYEQY
12 | TRBJ2-7 | TRBV5-6 | ASSVSTGSYEQY
18 | TRBJ2-7 | TRBV27 | ASNQNALAGLTVGGYEQY
13 | TRBJ1-2 | TRBV6-5 | ASSKGTGTGDGYT
10 | TRBJ1-1 | TRBV2 | ASGSTNTEAF
11 | TRBJ2-7 | TRBV29-1 | SVGRGFSYEQY
12 | TRBJ1-5 | TRBV19 | ASSAGSSNQPQH
13 | TRBJ2-2 | TRBV9 | ASSVSVADTGELF
14 | TRBJ2-1 | TRBV14 | ASSQGLAISYNEQF
13 | TRBJ1-1 | TRBV19 | ASSSRLDSYTEAF
13 | TRBJ2-5 | TRBV7-9 | ASSFGTELQETQY
10 | TRBJ2-3 | TRBV29-1 | SGVDFTDTQY
12 | TRBJ2-7 | TRBV27 | ASSSGLAGTRKY
12 | TRBJ2-7 | TRBV7-6 | ASSLGGLGAEQY
13 | TRBJ1-5 | TRBV4-1 | ASSRAFYSNQPQH
15 | TRBJ2-2 | TRBV7-3 | ASSLSWGQSNTGELF
12 | TRBJ1-3 | TRBV21-1 | ASSKYSIGNTIY
15 | TRBJ1-6 | TRBV5-6 | ASSAQTGDMNNSPLH
9 | TRBJ2-1 | TRBV7-8 | ASSFSNEQF
10 | TRBJ2-7 | TRBV29-1 | SAYSETYEQY
11 | TRBJ2-5 | TRBV28 | ASSITSWETQY
14 | TRBJ2-3 | TRBV4-3 | ASSPRLAKGADTQY
13 | TRBJ2-7 | TRBV9 | ASSVDPTGGYEQY
14 | TRBJ2-7 | TRBV4-3 | ASGPGDGLPGYEQY
13 | TRBJ2-7 | TRBV6-1 | ASSPEQGTLGEQY
11 | TRBJ2-7 | TRBV27 | ASSLSSGSEQY
13 | TRBJ2-3 | TRBV9 | ASSPHDRAADTQY
12 | TRBJ2-7 | TRBV6-6 | ASSYRRGLYEQY
13 | TRBJ2-7 | TRBV27 | ASSPSGRSSYEQY
13 | TRBJ2-7 | TRBV5-1 | ASSASGTSSYEQY
13 | TRBJ2-1 | TRBV7-2 | ASSLGLAKYNEQF